This T cell receptor (beta chain) was observed in a study of T cell repertoires in cytomegalovirus infection. Study-level background: The public TCR beta signatures pointed to both CMV infection and matching HLA type.

TCRdb fed the reads into MiXCR, producing one record per CDR3 protein. The sample holds nearly 650,000 distinct CDR3 sequences, roughly 26% seen once. The germline gives CDR1 DFQATT, CDR2 SNEGSKA (reference sequence). The CDR3 contains 13 residues. Trimming at V came to 6 bases and at J to 2 bases, leaving 7 bases not matched to a gene. The specimen sequenced was CD8+ T cells from PBMCs. The TCR sequence derives from a human donor in good health (CMV status not recorded). Some clones in this sample may be carry-over from other donors' samples. This sequence joins TRBV20-1 and TRBJ2-7; TRBD1 matches at 7 bases. CDR3 nucleotide sequence: TGCAGTGCCAACCGGGACAGAGCCTACGAGCAGTACTTC. This sequence encodes CSANRDRAYEQYF.